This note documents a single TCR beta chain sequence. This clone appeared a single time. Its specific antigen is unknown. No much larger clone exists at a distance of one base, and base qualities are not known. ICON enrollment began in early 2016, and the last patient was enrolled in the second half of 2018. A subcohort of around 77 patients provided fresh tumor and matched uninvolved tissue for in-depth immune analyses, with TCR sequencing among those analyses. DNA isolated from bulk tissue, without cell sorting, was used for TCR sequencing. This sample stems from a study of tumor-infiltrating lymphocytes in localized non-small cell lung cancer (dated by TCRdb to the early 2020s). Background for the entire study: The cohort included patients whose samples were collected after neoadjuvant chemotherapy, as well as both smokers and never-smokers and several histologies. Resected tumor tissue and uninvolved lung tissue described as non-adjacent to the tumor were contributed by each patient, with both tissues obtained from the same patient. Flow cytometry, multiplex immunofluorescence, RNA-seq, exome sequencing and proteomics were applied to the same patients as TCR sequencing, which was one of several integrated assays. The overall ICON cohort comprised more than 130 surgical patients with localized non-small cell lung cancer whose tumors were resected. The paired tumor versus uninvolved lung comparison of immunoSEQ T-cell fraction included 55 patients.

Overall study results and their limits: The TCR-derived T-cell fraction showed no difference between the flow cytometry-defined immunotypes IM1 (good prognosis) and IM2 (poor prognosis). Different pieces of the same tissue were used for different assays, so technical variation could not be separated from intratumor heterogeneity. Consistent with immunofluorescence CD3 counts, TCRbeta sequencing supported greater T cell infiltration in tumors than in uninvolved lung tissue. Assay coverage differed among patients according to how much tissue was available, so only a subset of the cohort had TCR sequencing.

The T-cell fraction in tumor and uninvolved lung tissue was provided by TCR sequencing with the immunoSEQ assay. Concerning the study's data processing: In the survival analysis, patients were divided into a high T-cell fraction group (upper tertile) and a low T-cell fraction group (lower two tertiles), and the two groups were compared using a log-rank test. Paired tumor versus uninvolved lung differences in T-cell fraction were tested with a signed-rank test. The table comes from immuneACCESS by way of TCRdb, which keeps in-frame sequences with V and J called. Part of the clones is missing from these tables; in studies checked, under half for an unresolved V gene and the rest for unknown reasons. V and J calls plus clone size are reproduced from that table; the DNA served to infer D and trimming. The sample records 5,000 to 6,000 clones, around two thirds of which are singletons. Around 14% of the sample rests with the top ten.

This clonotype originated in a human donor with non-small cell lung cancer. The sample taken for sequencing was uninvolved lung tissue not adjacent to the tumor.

The CDR3 reads CASSPAQGVNTEAFF. The bases read TGCGCCAGCAGCCCCGCTCAGGGGGTGAACACTGAAGCTTTCTTT. Recombination joined TRBV4-1 with TRBJ1-1, and 7 bases in between align with TRBD1. The V end gives up 4 bases and the J end 0 bases, leaving 5 bases in the junction not matched to a gene. CDR1 and CDR2 (MGHRA, YSYEKL) derive from the germline V gene. The CDR3 holds 15 amino acids from the cysteine to the phenylalanine. Solely the CDR3 DNA is kept, with 45 bases framed from the first base.